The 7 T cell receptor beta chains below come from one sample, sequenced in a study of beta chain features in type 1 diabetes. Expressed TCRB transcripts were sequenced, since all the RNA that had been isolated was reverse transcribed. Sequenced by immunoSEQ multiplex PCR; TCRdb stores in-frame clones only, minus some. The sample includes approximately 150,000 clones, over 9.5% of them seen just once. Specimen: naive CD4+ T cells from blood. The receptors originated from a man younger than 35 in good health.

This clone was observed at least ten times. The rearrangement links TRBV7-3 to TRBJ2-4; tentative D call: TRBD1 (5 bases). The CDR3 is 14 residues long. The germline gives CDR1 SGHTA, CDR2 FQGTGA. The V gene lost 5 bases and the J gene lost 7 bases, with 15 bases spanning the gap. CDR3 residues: CASSPPGHPNIQYF. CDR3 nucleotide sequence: TGTGCCAGCAGCCCCCCCGGACACCCCAACATTCAGTACTTC.

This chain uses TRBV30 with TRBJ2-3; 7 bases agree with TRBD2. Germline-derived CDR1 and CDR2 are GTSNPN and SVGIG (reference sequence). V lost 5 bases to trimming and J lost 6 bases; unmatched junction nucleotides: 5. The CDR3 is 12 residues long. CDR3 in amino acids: CAWVVGGDTQYF. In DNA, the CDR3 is TGTGCCTGGGTGGTGGGGGGGGATACGCAGTATTTT. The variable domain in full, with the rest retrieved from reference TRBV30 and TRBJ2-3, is SQTIHQWPATLVQPVGSPLSLECTVEGTSNPNLYWYRQAAGRGLQLLFYSVGIGQISSEVPQNLSASRPQDRQFILSSKKLLLSDSGFYLCAWVVGGDTQYFGPGTRLTVL.

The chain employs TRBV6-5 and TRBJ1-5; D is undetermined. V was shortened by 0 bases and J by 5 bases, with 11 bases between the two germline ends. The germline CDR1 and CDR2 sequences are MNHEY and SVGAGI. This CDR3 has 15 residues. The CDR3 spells CASSYSIRGDQPQHF. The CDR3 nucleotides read TGTGCCAGCAGTTACTCGATAAGAGGAGATCAGCCCCAGCATTTT.

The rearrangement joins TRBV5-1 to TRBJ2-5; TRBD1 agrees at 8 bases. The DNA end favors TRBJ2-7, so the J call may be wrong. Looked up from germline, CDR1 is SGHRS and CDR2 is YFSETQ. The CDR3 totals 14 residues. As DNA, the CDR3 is TGCGCCAGCAGTTCAGGACAGGGCCGAGACGAGCAGTACTTC. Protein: CASSSGQGRDEQYF.

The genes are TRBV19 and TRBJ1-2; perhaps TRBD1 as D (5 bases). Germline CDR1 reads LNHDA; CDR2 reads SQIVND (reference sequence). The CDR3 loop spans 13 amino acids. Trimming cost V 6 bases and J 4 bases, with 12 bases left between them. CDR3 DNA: TGTGCCAGTAGACCTCGACAGTTCTATGGCTACACCTTC. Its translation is CASRPRQFYGYTF.

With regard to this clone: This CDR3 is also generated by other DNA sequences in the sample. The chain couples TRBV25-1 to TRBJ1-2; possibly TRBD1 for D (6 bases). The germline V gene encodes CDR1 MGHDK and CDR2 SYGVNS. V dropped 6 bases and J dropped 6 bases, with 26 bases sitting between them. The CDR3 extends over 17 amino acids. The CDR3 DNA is TGTGCCAGCAGCGAAGCTGGGACACGGGGAACCATCCATGGCTACACCTTC. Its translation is CASSEAGTRGTIHGYTF.

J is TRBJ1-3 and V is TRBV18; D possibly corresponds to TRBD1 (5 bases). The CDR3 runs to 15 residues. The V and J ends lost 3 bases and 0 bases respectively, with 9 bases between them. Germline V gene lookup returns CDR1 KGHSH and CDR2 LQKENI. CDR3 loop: CASSPRTRSGNTIYF. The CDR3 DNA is TGTGCCAGCTCACCGAGGACACGCTCTGGAAACACCATATATTTT.